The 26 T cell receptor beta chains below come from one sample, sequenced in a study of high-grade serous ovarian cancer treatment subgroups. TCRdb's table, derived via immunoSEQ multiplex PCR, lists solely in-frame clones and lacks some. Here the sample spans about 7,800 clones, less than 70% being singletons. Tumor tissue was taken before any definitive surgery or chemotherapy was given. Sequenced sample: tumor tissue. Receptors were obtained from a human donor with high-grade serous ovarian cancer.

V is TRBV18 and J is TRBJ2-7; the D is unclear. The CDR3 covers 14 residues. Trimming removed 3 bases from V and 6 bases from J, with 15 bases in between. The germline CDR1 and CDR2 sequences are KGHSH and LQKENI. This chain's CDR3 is CASSPPMGFGEQYF. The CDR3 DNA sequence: TGTGCCAGCTCACCCCCGATGGGCTTTGGCGAGCAGTACTTC.

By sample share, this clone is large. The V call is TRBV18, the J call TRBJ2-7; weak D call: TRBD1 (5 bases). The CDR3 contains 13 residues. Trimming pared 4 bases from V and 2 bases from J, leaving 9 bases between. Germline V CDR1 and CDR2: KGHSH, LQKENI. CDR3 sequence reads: CASSLGPAYEQYF. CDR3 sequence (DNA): TGTGCCAGCTCACTGGGGCCAGCCTACGAGCAGTACTTC.

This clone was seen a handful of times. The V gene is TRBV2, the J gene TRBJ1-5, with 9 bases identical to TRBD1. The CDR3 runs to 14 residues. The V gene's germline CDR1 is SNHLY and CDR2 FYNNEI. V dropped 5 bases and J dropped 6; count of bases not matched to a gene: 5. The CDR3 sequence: CASSRGQGSQPQHF. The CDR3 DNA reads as TGTGCCAGCAGTAGGGGACAGGGTAGTCAGCCCCAGCATTTT.

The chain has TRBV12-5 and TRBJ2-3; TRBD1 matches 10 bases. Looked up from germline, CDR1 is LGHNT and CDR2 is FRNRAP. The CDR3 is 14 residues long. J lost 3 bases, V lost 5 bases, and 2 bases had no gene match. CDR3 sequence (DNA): TGTGCTAGTGGTCCGGGACAGGGGACAGATACGCAGTATTTT. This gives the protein CASGPGQGTDTQYF.

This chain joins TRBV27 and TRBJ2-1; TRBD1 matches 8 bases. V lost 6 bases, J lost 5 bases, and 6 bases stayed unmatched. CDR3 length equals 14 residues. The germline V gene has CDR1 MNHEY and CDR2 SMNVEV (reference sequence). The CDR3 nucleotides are TGTGCCAGCAGCCCTCGGACAGGGCACAATGAGCAGTTCTTC. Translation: CASSPRTGHNEQFF.

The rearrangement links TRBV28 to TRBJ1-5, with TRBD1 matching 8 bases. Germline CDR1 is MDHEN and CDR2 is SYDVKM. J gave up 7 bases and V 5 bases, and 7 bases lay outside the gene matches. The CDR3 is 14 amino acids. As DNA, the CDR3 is TGTGCCAGCAGTCCAGGGGGCGGGGACCAGCCCCAGCATTTT. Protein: CASSPGGGDQPQHF.

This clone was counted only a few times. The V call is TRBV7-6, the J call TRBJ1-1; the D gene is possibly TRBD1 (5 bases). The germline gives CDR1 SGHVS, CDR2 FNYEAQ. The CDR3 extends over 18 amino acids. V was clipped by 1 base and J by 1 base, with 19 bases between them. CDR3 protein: CASSLDVRTGRRNTEAFF. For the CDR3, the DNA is TGTGCCAGCAGCTTAGATGTACGTACAGGTCGCAGGAACACTGAAGCTTTCTTT.

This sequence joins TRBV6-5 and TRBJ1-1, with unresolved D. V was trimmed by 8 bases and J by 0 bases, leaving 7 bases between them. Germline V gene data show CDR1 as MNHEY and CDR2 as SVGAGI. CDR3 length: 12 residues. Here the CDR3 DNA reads TGTGCCAGCGGACGGCTGAACACTGAAGCTTTCTTT. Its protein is CASGRLNTEAFF.

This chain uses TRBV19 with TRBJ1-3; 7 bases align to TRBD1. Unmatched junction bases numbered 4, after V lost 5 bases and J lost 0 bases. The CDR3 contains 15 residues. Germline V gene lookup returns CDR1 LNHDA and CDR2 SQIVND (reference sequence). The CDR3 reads CASSGTAYSGNTIYF. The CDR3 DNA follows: TGTGCCAGTAGTGGGACAGCCTACTCTGGAAACACCATATATTTT.

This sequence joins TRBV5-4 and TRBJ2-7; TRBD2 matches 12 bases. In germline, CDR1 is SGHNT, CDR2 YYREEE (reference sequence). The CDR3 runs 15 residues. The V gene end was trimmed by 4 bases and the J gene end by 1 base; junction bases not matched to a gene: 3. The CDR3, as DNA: TGTGCCAGCAGCCGAGGACTAGCGGGGTCCTACGAGCAGTACTTC. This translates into CASSRGLAGSYEQYF.

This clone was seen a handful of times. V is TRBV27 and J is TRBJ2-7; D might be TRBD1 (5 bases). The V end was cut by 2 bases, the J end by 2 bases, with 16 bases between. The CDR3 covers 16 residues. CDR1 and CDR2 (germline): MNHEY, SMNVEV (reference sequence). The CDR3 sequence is CASSLGRTPSPYEQYF. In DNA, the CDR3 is TGTGCCAGCAGTTTAGGAAGGACACCCTCACCCTACGAGCAGTACTTC.

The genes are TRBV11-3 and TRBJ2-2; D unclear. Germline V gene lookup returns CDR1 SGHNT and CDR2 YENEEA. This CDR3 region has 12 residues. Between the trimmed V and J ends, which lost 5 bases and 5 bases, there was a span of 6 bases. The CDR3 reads CASSTLTGELFF. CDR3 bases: TGTGCCAGCAGCACTCTGACCGGGGAGCTGTTTTTT. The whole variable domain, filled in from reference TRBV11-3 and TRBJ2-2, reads EAGVVQSPRYKIIEKKQPVAFWCNPISGHNTLYWYLQNLGQGPELLIRYENEEAVDDSQLPKDRFSAERLKGVDSTLKIQPAELGDSAVYLCASSTLTGELFFGEGSRLTVL.

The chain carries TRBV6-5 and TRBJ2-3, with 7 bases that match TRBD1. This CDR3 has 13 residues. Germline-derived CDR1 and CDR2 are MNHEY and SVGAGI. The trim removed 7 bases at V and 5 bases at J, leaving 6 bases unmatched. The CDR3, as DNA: TGTGCCAGCACTCCTACAGGGGTAGATACGCAGTATTTT. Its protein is CASTPTGVDTQYF.

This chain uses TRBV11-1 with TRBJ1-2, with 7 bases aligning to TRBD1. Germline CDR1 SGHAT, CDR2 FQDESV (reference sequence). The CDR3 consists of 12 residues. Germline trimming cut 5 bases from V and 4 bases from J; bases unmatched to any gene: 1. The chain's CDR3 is CASSHRGYGYTF. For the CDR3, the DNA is TGTGCCAGCAGCCACAGGGGCTATGGCTACACCTTC.

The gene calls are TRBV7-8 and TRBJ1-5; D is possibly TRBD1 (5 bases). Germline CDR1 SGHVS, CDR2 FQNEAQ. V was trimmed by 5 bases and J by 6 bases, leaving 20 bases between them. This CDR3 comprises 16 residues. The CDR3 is CASSPWTHGTAQPQHF. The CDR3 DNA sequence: TGTGCCAGCAGCCCCTGGACCCACGGGACCGCTCAGCCCCAGCATTTT.

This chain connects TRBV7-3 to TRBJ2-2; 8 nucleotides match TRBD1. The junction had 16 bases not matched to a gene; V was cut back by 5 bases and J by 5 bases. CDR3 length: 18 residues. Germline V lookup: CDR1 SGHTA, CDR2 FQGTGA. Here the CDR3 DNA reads TGTGCCAGCAGCCCGGGGTTGCGGACAGGGATAGGGACCGGGGAGCTGTTTTTT. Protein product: CASSPGLRTGIGTGELFF.

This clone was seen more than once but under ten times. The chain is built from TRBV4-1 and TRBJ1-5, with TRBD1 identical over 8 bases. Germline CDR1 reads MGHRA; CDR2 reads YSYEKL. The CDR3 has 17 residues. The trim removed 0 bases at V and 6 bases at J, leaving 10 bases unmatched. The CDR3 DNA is TGCGCCAGCAGCCAAGATGGCGGGACAGGAGGGGGTCAGCCCCAGCATTTT. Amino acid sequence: CASSQDGGTGGGQPQHF.

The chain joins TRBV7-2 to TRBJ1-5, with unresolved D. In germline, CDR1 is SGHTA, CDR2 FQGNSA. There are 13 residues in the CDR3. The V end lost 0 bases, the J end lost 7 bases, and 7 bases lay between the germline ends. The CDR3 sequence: CASSLARDQPQHF. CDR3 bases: TGTGCCAGCAGCTTAGCGCGAGACCAGCCCCAGCATTTT.

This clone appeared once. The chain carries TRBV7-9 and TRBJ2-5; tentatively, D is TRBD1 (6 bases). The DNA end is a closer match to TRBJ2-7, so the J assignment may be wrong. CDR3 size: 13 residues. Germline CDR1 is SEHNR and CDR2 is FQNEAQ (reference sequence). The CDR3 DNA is TGTGCCAGCAGCTTAAAGGGGGCCTACGAGCAGTACTTC. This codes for CASSLKGAYEQYF.

CDR3 protein: CATSRDYRGSGNTIYF. The CDR3 region has the DNA TGTGCCACCAGCAGAGATTACAGGGGGTCTGGAAACACCATATATTTT. This chain uses TRBV15 with TRBJ1-3; TRBD1 aligns across 8 bases. Germline loops: CDR1 LNHNV, CDR2 YYDKDF (reference sequence). The CDR3 is 16 residues long. The V segment lost 0 bases and the J segment 1 base; nucleotides outside the gene matches: 2.

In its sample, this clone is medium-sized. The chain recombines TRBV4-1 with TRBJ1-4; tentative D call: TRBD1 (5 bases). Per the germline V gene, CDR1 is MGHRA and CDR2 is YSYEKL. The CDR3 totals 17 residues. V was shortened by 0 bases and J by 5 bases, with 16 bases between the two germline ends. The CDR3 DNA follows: TGCGCCAGCAGCCAAGAAAACGGGGCAGGGTCAAATGAAAAACTGTTTTTT. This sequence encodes CASSQENGAGSNEKLFF.

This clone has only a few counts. In DNA, the CDR3 is TGTGCCAGCAGCCCAGGAGGCGGGGGCTACGAGCAGTACTTC. As protein: CASSPGGGGYEQYF. The chain is built from TRBV5-4 and TRBJ2-7; 7 bases fit TRBD2. The CDR3 contains 14 residues. V lost 4 bases, J lost 3 bases, and 7 bases stayed unmatched. Germline V gene sequence: CDR1 SGHNT, CDR2 YYREEE (reference sequence).

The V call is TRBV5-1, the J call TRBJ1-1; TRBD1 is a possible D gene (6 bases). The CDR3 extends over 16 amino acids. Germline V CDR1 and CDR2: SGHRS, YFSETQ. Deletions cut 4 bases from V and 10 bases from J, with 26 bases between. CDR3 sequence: CASSSRNLGGYGGAFF. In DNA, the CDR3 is TGCGCCAGCAGCAGCAGGAATCTTGGGGGCTACGGGGGAGCTTTCTTT.

The CDR3 region has the DNA TGCGCCAGCAGCCACCCCGGCAATGAGCAGTTCTTC. Its protein is CASSHPGNEQFF. The chain carries TRBV4-1 and TRBJ2-1; D is unresolved. Germline-derived CDR1 and CDR2 are MGHRA and YSYEKL. This CDR3 region has 12 residues. V gave up 3 bases and J gave up 6 bases, with 6 bases separating them.

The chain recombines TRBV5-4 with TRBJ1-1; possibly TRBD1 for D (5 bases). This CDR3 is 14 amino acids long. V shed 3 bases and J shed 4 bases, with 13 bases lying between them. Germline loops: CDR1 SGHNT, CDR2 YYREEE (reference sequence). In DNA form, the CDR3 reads TGTGCCAGCAGCTCCCTAATCGGGGCCACTGAAGCTTTCTTT. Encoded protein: CASSSLIGATEAFF.

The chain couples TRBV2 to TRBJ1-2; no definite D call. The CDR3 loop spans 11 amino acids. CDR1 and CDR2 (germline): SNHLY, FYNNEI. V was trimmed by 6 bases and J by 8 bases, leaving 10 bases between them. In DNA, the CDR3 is TGTGCCAGCAGCCGGGAAGGGGGCTACACCTTC. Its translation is CASSREGGYTF.